This T cell receptor (beta chain) was recovered during a study of blood T cell repertoires in COVID-19. As for the study in general: The study drew acute and convalescent COVID-19 samples from the United States, Italy and Spain. PBMCs, B-cell-depleted T cells, or T cells were the source of the cDNA or gDNA that made up the material.

CDR1 is SGHVS and CDR2 is FQNEAQ in the germline V gene. Unmatched junction bases numbered 10, after V lost 5 bases and J lost 5 bases. CDR3 length: 16 residues. Per the original data handling: It was from reference gene primer amplification that nucleated cell counts were estimated. Sequenced by immunoSEQ multiplex PCR; TCRdb stores in-frame clones only, minus some. That table furnishes V, J and clone size, whereas the DNA furnished D and trimming. The repertoire holds some 130,000 clones, with 70% to 80% as singletons. The receptor comes from a man aged 55 to 70 who had recovered from COVID-19. The V gene is TRBV7-8, the J gene TRBJ2-5; 11 bases match TRBD2. The source material was peripheral blood. The CDR3 loop is CASSPKGTSGWETQYF. The CDR3 DNA follows: TGTGCCAGCAGCCCAAAAGGGACTAGCGGCTGGGAGACCCAGTACTTC.